This T cell receptor (beta chain) was observed in a study of OX40 agonist ivuxolimab in advanced cancers. Study-wide context: Dose-escalation patients were diagnosed with hepatocellular carcinoma, melanoma, renal cell cancer or head and neck cancer. Three individuals attained partial responses, comprising one hepatocellular carcinoma case and two cutaneous melanoma cases.

Sequencing used immunoSEQ multiplex PCR; TCRdb keeps in-frame clones, though not all of them. The sample yields approximately 21,000 clones, 70% to 80% seen once. Study-level results: At 0.1 to 3.0 mg/kg, CD4+ and CD8+ blood T cells expanded clonally by week 6.

The CDR3 has 13 amino acids. Germline V gene sequence: CDR1 SGHTA, CDR2 FQGTGA. Trimming cost V 3 bases and J 6 bases, with 8 bases left between them. This clone was counted only a few times. Antigen: not known. This sequence originates from an adult with an advanced solid tumor such as melanoma, head and neck, liver or kidney cancer. The rearrangement joins TRBV7-3 to TRBJ2-2; unclear D gene. The starting material was CD4+ or CD8+ T cells sorted from blood, obtained in a trial of the OX40 agonist ivuxolimab. CDR3 in amino acids: CASSFYSSGELFF. The CDR3 region has the DNA TGTGCCAGCAGCTTCTACAGTTCCGGGGAGCTGTTTTTT.